These T cell receptor beta chains were read from a single sample in a study of cytomegalovirus exposure and HLA in healthy donors. Produced via immunoSEQ multiplex PCR; TCRdb's table is partial and in-frame only. Of approximately 44,000 clones listed, about 88% are singletons. Material for sequencing was PBMCs. Receptors originate from a woman aged 30 to 39 in good health and CMV-seronegative. Each CDR3 is given with its conserved first and last residue. Each record gives: V gene, clone size, CDR3 protein. Size is stated for part of the rows, as once, few or many counts, or as a class when the clone is expanded.

>TRBV28|-
CASSRGANYGYTF
>TRBV28|-
CATRSSGRAGYEQYF
>TRBV25-1|-
CASSPGRRNSGNTIYF
>TRBV5-6|once
CASSLTGLSYEQYF
>TRBV28|-
CASSAATGGAEPQHF
>TRBV9|-
CAGGDGANGELFF
>TRBV4-1|few
CASSPFTGELFF
>TRBV7-2|-
CASSLGLADTQYF
>TRBV20-1|-
CSAPWSNEQFF
>TRBV15|-
CATSRVGQGAFF
>TRBV7-9|-
CASSLASISYEQYF
>TRBV27|-
CASSLAGGYNEQFF
>TRBV6-5|-
CASSLSQVNYGYTF
>TRBV6-5|few
CASSRRDEQYF
>TRBV2|-
CASRRTGTPTGELFF
>TRBV7-9|-
CASSRQLATDTQYF
>TRBV9|-
CASSVDEYVSYEQYF
>TRBV27|once
CASSFKSGTTYEQYF
>TRBV2|few
CASSEGSGRYQGEQYF
>TRBV29-1|-
CSVEAENTGELFF
>TRBV30|once
CAWSVRQNTEAFF
>TRBV27|-
CASSLQGDTEAFF
>TRBV9|once
CASPRDKFYEQYF
>TRBV10-3|-
CAITSGGADTEAFF